This T cell receptor beta chain was sequenced for a study of cytomegalovirus exposure and HLA in healthy donors. Amplification used 60 Vbeta primers and 13 Jbeta primers. Authors' methods: There were 70 million to 95 million unique TCR beta chains by a later count, and about 12 million of them were shared. Assay used: immunoSEQ multiplex PCR; TCRdb lists only in-frame clones, some missing. The D gene and trimming were derived from the DNA, and the V and J assignments and clone size from that table. Here the sample spans around 98,000 clones, roughly four fifths being singletons. Findings and caveats of the study: Immune exposure information comprised only CMV serostatus.

To note about this clone: The antigen is undetermined.

Sequencing input: PBMCs. This sequence originates from a human donor in good health.

In DNA, the CDR3 is TGTGCCAGTAGTTTACGGACTAGCGGGAGGAATGAGCAGTTCTTC. Protein: CASSLRTSGRNEQFF. The chain couples TRBV19 to TRBJ2-1; 14 nucleotides agree with TRBD2. With 5 bases clipped from V and 7 bases from J, the junction kept 4 bases outside the gene matches. The V gene's germline CDR1 is LNHDA and CDR2 SQIVND (reference sequence). The CDR3 sequence is 15 residues long.